These T cell receptor beta chains were read from a single sample in a study of cytomegalovirus exposure and HLA in healthy donors. Here immunoSEQ multiplex PCR was the method, and the copy in TCRdb shows in-frame clones only, minus some. This table has over 75,000 clones, about three quarters appearing once. Sample: PBMCs. The receptors derive from a female donor in good health and CMV-seronegative. Each CDR3 is given with its conserved first and last residue. The order of the fields is D gene, V gene, CDR3 protein. D genes are given only for firm matches.

d_call: .; v_call: TRBV14; cdr3_aa: CASSQGADYGYTF
d_call: TRBD2; v_call: TRBV18; cdr3_aa: CASSPLAGGPRWTDTQYF
d_call: .; v_call: TRBV30; cdr3_aa: CACLRTYTQYF
d_call: TRBD1; v_call: TRBV30; cdr3_aa: CDWSIHLGQGLNYGYTF
d_call: TRBD2; v_call: TRBV6-5; cdr3_aa: CASSPTSGNTDTQYF
d_call: TRBD2; v_call: TRBV2; cdr3_aa: CASGEGGETQYF
d_call: TRBD2; v_call: TRBV5-1; cdr3_aa: CASSSPGLAGYNEQFF
d_call: .; v_call: TRBV2; cdr3_aa: CASSEGRGSGEQYF
d_call: TRBD1; v_call: TRBV5-6; cdr3_aa: CASSLVGTGTYEQYF
d_call: TRBD1; v_call: TRBV5-1; cdr3_aa: CASSPDRVGYEQYF
d_call: TRBD2; v_call: TRBV7-9; cdr3_aa: CASSSLPGLASNTQYF
d_call: TRBD1; v_call: TRBV7-2; cdr3_aa: CASSLTSGGSYEQYF
d_call: .; v_call: TRBV6-5; cdr3_aa: CASSFLQGRGYTF
d_call: .; v_call: TRBV19; cdr3_aa: CASSIASPDTQYF
d_call: TRBD1; v_call: TRBV19; cdr3_aa: CASKRQGSAEAFF
d_call: TRBD2; v_call: TRBV5-1; cdr3_aa: CASSLDPSGNYNEQFF
d_call: TRBD1; v_call: TRBV5-4; cdr3_aa: CASSSGTGMFEQYF
d_call: .; v_call: TRBV11-2; cdr3_aa: CASSLDRSNQPQHF
d_call: .; v_call: TRBV7-3; cdr3_aa: CASSLGRDNEQFF
d_call: TRBD2; v_call: TRBV6-1; cdr3_aa: CASSMTSFTDTQYF
d_call: .; v_call: TRBV5-1; cdr3_aa: CASSLTGTNTGELFF
d_call: .; v_call: TRBV7-8; cdr3_aa: CASSYYTGTYGNTIYF
d_call: TRBD2; v_call: TRBV6-6; cdr3_aa: CASSYSLREWDEQFF
d_call: TRBD2; v_call: TRBV11-1; cdr3_aa: CASSATSGSYEQYF
d_call: .; v_call: TRBV5-4; cdr3_aa: CASSLGGVADYGYTF
d_call: TRBD1; v_call: TRBV5-1; cdr3_aa: CASSSNRGGEKLFF
d_call: TRBD1; v_call: TRBV30; cdr3_aa: CVWPGQMTGEVDQPQHF
d_call: .; v_call: TRBV5-1; cdr3_aa: CASSTGDEDMNTEAFF
d_call: .; v_call: TRBV11-2; cdr3_aa: CASSQSDGVAYEQYF
d_call: TRBD2; v_call: TRBV4-1; cdr3_aa: CASSQGLAGGNEQFF
d_call: .; v_call: TRBV18; cdr3_aa: CASSPARNYEQYF
d_call: TRBD2; v_call: TRBV28; cdr3_aa: CASSLLAGVKETQYF
d_call: TRBD2; v_call: TRBV4-2; cdr3_aa: CASSALLAGETQYF
d_call: .; v_call: TRBV5-1; cdr3_aa: CASSLARWQAAEAKNIQYF
d_call: TRBD1; v_call: TRBV6-1; cdr3_aa: CASSDPVTGGDRDEKLFF
d_call: .; v_call: TRBV7-2; cdr3_aa: CASNYLNTEAFF
d_call: .; v_call: TRBV6-1; cdr3_aa: CASSERGEGSYEQYF
d_call: .; v_call: TRBV4-2; cdr3_aa: CASSQDFRAGQGNTIYF